What follows is one TCR beta chain and its context. The read is 3 residues too short to cover the CDR3 end, so that end is filled in from the germline J gene. The table came from immunoSEQ multiplex PCR; TCRdb's copy has only in-frame clones and leaves some out. This listing includes about 30,000 clones. The sample belongs to a study of Tregs in tolerant kidney transplant recipients. Whole-study context: The nonmyeloablative bone marrow transplants came from related graft donors, with transient mixed chimerism.

Per germline, CDR1 LNHDA and CDR2 SQIVND (reference sequence). There are 15 residues in the CDR3. Unmatched junction bases numbered 8, after V lost 2 bases and J lost 4 bases. Unstimulated Tregs (CD4+CD25+CD127-) and CD4+CD25- non-Tregs were sorted from PBMCs. The receptor's source is a human donor who received a combined kidney and bone marrow transplant. The material was CD8+ T cells from blood, obtained before the transplant. The chain links TRBV19 to TRBJ2-7, with TRBD1 matching 7 bases. CDR3 bases read: TGTGCCAGTAGTATAACGGCAGGGGGATTATACGAG. Translated: CASSITAGGLYE. The CDR3 reads in full as CASSITAGGLYEQYF.